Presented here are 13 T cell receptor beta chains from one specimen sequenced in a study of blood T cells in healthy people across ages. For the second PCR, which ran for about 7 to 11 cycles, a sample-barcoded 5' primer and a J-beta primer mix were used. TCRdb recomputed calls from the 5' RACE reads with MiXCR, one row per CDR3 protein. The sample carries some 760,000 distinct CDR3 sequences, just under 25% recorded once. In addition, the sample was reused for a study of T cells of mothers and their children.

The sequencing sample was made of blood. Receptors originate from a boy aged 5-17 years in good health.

DNA for the CDR3: TGTGCCAGCAGCCCTGCTTCTCCCTGGGACCGTGAGTCTGAAAAACTGTTTTTT. Translation gives CASSPASPWDRESEKLFF. The rearrangement joins TRBV7-9 to TRBJ1-4; D perhaps matches TRBD1 (5 bases). The V gene's germline CDR1 is SEHNR and CDR2 FQNEAQ (reference sequence). Between the trimmed V and J ends, which lost 5 bases and 7 bases, there was a span of 26 bases. CDR3 size: 18 residues.

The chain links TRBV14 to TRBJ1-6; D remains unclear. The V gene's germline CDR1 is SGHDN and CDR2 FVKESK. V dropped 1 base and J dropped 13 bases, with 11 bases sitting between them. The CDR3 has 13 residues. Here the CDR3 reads CASSQGWERPLHF. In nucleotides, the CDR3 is TGTGCCAGCAGCCAAGGATGGGAACGGCCCCTCCACTTT.

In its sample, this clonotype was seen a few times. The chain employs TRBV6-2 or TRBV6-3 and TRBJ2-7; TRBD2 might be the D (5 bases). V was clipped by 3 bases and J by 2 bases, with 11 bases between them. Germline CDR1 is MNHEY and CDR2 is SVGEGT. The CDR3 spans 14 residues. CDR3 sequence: CASSYPGTTYEQYF. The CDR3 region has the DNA TGTGCCAGCAGTTATCCGGGAACCACCTACGAGCAGTACTTC.

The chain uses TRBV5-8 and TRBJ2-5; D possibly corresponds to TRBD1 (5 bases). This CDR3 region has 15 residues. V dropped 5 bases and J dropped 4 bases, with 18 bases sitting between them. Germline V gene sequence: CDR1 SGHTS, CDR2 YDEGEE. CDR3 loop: CASRAGPGWRETQYF. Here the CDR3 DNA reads TGTGCCAGCAGGGCCGGTCCAGGGTGGCGAGAGACCCAGTACTTC.

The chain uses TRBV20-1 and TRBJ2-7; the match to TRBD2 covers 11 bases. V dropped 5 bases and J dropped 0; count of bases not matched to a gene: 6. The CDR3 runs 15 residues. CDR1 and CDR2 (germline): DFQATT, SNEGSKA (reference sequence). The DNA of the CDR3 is TGCAGTGCTCCCCGGACTAGCGGGCCCTCCTACGAGCAGTACTTC. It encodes CSAPRTSGPSYEQYF.

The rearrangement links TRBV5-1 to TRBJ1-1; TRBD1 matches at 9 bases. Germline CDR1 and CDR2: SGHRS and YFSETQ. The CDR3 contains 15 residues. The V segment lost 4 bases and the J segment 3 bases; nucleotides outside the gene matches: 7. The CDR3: CASSRRTGADTEAFF. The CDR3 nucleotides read TGCGCCAGCAGCCGGAGGACAGGGGCTGACACTGAAGCTTTCTTT.

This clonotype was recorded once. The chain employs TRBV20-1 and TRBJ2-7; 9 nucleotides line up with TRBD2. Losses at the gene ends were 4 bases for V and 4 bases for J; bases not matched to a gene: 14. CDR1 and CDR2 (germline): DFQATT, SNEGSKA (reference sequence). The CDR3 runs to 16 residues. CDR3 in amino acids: CSATTAGGRATYEQYF. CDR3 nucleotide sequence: TGCAGTGCTACCACTGCGGGCGGGAGGGCCACGTACGAGCAGTACTTC.

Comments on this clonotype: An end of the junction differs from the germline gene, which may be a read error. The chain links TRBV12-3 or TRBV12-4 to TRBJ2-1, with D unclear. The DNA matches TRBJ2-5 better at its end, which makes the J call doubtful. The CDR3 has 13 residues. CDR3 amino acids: CASSLGFGEAQYF. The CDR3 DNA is TGTGCCAGCAGTTTAGGGTTCGGAGAGGCCCAGTACTTC.

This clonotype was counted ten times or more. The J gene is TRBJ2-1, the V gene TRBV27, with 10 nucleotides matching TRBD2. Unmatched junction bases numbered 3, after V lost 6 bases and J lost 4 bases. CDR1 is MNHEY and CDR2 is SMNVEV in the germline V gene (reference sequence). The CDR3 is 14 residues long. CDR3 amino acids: CASSGLAEYNEQFF. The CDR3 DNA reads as TGTGCCAGCAGCGGACTAGCGGAATACAATGAGCAGTTCTTC.

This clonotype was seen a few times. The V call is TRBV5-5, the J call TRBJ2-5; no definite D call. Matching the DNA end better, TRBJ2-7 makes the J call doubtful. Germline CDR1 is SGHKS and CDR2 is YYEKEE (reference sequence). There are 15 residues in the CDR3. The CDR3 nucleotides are TGTGCCAGCAGCTTGGGCCATGGACGCTTCTACGAGCAGTACTTC. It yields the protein CASSLGHGRFYEQYF.

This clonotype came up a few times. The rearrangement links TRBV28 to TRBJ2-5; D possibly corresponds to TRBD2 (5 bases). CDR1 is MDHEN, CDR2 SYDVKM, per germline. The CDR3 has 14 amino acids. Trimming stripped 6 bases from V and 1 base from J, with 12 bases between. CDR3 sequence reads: CASSPGNSQETQYF. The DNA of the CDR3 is TGTGCCAGCAGCCCCGGGAACAGCCAAGAGACCCAGTACTTC.

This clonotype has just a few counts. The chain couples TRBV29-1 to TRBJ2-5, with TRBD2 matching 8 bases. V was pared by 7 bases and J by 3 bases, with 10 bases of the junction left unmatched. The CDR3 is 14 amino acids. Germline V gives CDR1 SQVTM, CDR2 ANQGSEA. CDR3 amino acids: CSGGPGLGEETQYF. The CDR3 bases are TGCAGCGGCGGACCGGGACTAGGGGAAGAGACCCAGTACTTC.

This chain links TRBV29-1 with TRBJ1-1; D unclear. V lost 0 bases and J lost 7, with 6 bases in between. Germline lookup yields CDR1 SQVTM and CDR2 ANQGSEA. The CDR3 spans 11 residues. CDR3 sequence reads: CSVEEWSEAFF. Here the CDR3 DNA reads TGCAGCGTTGAAGAATGGAGTGAAGCTTTCTTT.